This is a list of T cell receptor beta chains from one sample in a study of neurological immune-mediated disorders. TCRdb fed the 5' RACE reads into MiXCR, producing one record per CDR3 protein. The table has tens of thousands of distinct CDR3 sequences, approximately 3.8% seen once. The sequenced sample consisted of PBMCs. The receptors were gathered from a man between 25 and 39 years old with multiple sclerosis. Each CDR3 is given with its conserved first and last residue. The order of the fields is V gene, J gene, D gene, clone size, CDR3 DNA, CDR3 protein. The D gene is left open where the match is weak. The size of a clone is reported for some rows only, either as once, few or many, or as a class for expanded clones.

TRBV20-1	TRBJ2-5	TRBD2	-	TGCAGTGCTAGAGTTATGGGACTAGCAGAAGAGACCCAGTACTTC	CSARVMGLAEETQYF
TRBV20-1	TRBJ1-1	-	many	TGCAGTGCTAGGGACCTAATGTGGACTGAAGCTTTCTTT	CSARDLMWTEAFF
TRBV7-9	TRBJ1-1	-	many	TGTGCCAGCAGCTCAGGGGTGAACACTGAAGCTTTCTTT	CASSSGVNTEAFF
TRBV20-1	TRBJ2-1	-	many	TGCAGTGCCCCAGGGCGTCGCACTCTCGTTGAGCAGTTCTTC	CSAPGRRTLVEQFF
TRBV14	TRBJ2-5	-	many	TGTGCCAGCAGCCAAGATAACCACGAGACCCAGTACTTC	CASSQDNHETQYF
TRBV20-1	TRBJ2-7	-	many	TGCAGTGCTAGTCAGCCAAGGAACTACGAGCAGTACTTC	CSASQPRNYEQYF
TRBV3-1	TRBJ2-7	-	many	TGTGCCAGCAGCCAAGTTCAGACCTCTAGCGAGCAGTACTTC	CASSQVQTSSEQYF
TRBV5-1	TRBJ1-1	-	many	TGCGCCAGCAACGTACAAGACCCGAACACTGAAGCTTTCTTT	CASNVQDPNTEAFF
TRBV20-1	TRBJ2-7	-	-	TGCAGTGCTAGTGATCGGGGGACGGGATACGAGCAGTACTTC	CSASDRGTGYEQYF
TRBV20-1	TRBJ2-7	-	few	TGCAGTGCTAGTCGCGACAGTAGGCAAGAGCAGTACTTC	CSASRDSRQEQYF
TRBV28	TRBJ1-4	TRBD1	many	TGTGCCAGCAGTCCCGGGACAGGGATGGGGCTGTTTTTT	CASSPGTGMGLFF
TRBV5-1	TRBJ2-7	-	many	TGCGCCAGCAGTCGGGAACAGGCAGCCTACGAGCAGTACTTC	CASSREQAAYEQYF
TRBV2	TRBJ1-2	-	many	TGTGCCAGCAGCATCCGTCAGGGGCCTAACTATGGCTACACCTTC	CASSIRQGPNYGYTF
TRBV5-1	TRBJ2-1	-	many	TGCGCCAGCAGCCTAGCCCCCTCCTACAATGAGCAGTTCTTC	CASSLAPSYNEQFF
TRBV27	TRBJ2-7	-	many	TGTGCCAGCAGCTTAACCGGGGGGGACAGGGCCTACGAGCAGTACTTC	CASSLTGGDRAYEQYF
TRBV7-6	TRBJ2-7	-	many	TGTGCCAGCAGCTTCGCAGTGTCCTACGAGCAGTACTTC	CASSFAVSYEQYF
TRBV20-1	TRBJ2-5	TRBD2	many	TGCAGTGCTAGTCGGCCCAGCGGGGGAAAAGAGACCCAGTACTTC	CSASRPSGGKETQYF
TRBV6-2/TRBV6-3	TRBJ1-1	-	many	TGTGCCAGCAGCGACTCAACCCGAAACTTTATGAACACTGAAGCTTTCTTT	CASSDSTRNFMNTEAFF
TRBV5-1	TRBJ2-1	-	many	TGCGCCAGCAGCGTAAACGGATACAATGAGCAGTTCTTC	CASSVNGYNEQFF
TRBV20-1	TRBJ2-5	-	many	TGCAGTGCTAGCGGGATTAACCAAGAGACCCAGTACTTC	CSASGINQETQYF
TRBV20-1	TRBJ2-1	-	many	TGCAGTGCTAGAGAGCTGGAGGGTACTAGTTACGGAGGACCTGGGGATGAGCAGTTCTTC	CSARELEGTSYGGPGDEQFF
TRBV7-9	TRBJ2-2	TRBD2	many	TGTGCCAGCAGGGGACTACAGAACACCGGGGAGCTGTTTTTT	CASRGLQNTGELFF
TRBV5-1	TRBJ1-1	-	many	TGCGCCAGCAGCCCGGGGATGAACACTGAAGCTTTCTTT	CASSPGMNTEAFF